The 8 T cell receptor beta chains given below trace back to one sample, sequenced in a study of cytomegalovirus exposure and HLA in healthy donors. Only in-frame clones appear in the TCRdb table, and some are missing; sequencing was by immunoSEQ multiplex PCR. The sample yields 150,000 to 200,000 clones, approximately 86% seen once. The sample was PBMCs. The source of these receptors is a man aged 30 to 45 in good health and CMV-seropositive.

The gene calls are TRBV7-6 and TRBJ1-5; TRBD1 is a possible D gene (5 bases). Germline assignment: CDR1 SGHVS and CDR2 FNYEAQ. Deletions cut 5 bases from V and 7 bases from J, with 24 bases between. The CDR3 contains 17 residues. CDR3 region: CASSPDSAYRSSQPQHF. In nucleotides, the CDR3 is TGTGCCAGCAGCCCCGACTCAGCTTACAGGTCGAGCCAGCCCCAGCATTTT.

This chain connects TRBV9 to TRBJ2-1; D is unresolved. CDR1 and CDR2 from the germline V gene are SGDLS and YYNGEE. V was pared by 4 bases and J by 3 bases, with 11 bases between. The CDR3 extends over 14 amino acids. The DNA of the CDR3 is TGTGCCAGCAGCCCCTATCCCGACTACAATGAGCAGTTCTTC. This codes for CASSPYPDYNEQFF.

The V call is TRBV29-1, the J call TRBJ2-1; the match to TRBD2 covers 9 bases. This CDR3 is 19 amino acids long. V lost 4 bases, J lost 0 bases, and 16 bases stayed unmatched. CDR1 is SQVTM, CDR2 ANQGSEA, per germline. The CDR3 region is CSVVIGGGAVYHSYNEQFF. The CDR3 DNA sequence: TGCAGCGTTGTCATAGGCGGGGGGGCTGTTTATCACTCCTACAATGAGCAGTTCTTC.

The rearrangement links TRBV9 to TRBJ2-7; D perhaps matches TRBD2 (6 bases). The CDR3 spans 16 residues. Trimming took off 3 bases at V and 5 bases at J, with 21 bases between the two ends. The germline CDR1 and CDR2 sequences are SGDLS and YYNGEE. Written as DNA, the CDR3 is TGTGCCAGCAGCGCCGGGGGATCCTTCCCGCGAAACGAGCAGTACTTC. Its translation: CASSAGGSFPRNEQYF.

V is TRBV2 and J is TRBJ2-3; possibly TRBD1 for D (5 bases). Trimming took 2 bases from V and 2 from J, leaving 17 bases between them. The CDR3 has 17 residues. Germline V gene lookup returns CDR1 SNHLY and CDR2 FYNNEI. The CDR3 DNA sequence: TGTGCCAGCAGTGAAATGGCAGGGTTTGGTTTCACAGATACGCAGTATTTT. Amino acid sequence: CASSEMAGFGFTDTQYF.

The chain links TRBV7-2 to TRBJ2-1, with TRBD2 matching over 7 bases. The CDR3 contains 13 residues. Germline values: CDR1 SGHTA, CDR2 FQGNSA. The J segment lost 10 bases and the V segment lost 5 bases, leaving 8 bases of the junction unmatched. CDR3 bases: TGTGCCAGCAGCCCTAGACTAGCAGGGGAGCAGTTCTTC. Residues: CASSPRLAGEQFF.

CDR3 DNA sequence: TGTGCCAGTAGTATCGCTAGCGGGGGGGCCATTAAAGAGACCCAGTACTTC. Its translation is CASSIASGGAIKETQYF. The chain has TRBV19 and TRBJ2-5; 12 bases map to TRBD2. CDR3 length: 17 amino acids. Trimming took 3 bases from V and 3 from J; bases not matched to a gene: 8. Germline CDR1 reads LNHDA; CDR2 reads SQIVND (reference sequence).

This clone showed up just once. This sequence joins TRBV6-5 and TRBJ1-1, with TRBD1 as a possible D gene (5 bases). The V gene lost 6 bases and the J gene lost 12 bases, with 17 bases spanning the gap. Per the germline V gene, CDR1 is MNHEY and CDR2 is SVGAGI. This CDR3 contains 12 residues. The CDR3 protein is CASSPGEGGTFF. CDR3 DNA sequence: TGTGCCAGCAGCCCGGGGGAGGGAGGAACTTTCTTT.